This T cell receptor beta chain stems from a study of Graves' ophthalmopathy and Graves' hyperthyroidism. On the study more broadly: Peripheral blood sampling preceded any treatment and occurred at initial diagnosis.

Transcripts of RNA were the source for amplifying TCR beta CDR3 regions. The first round was an RT-PCR with HTBI primers, and the second round was a multiplex PCR. TCRdb re-analysed the multiplex PCR reads in MiXCR, keeping a single row per CDR3 protein. The sample records fewer than 600,000 distinct CDR3 sequences, roughly 14% being singletons. Whole-study findings and limits: A majority of expanded thyroid clonotypes exceeding 0.001 frequency were likewise present in blood.

The V and J ends lost 3 bases and 7 bases respectively, with 13 bases between them. The CDR3 loop spans 14 amino acids. The germline CDR1 and CDR2 sequences are MNHEY and SMNVEV (reference sequence). This clonotype has at least ten counts. What it binds is unknown. Excluded were patients with other autoimmune diseases, uncontrolled infections, pregnancy or lactation. A volume of 9.5 to 10 ml of fresh peripheral blood supplied the PBMCs. This clonotype originated in a woman in her 30s with Graves' ophthalmopathy. Specimen: blood. V gene TRBV27 combines with J gene TRBJ1-5; no definite D call. The CDR3 region is CASSFEGFGQPQHF. The CDR3 DNA follows: TGTGCCAGCAGTTTTGAGGGATTTGGACAGCCCCAGCATTTT.